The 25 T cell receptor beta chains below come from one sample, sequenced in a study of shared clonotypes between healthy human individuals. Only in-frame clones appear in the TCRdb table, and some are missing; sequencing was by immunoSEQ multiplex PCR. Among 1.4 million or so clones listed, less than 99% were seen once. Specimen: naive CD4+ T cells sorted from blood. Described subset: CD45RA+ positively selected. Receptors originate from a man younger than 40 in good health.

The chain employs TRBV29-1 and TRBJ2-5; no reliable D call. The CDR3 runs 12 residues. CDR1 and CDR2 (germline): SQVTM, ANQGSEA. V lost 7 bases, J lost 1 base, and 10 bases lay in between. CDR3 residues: CSGSLFQETQYF. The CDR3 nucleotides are TGCAGCGGGAGTTTGTTCCAAGAGACCCAGTACTTC.

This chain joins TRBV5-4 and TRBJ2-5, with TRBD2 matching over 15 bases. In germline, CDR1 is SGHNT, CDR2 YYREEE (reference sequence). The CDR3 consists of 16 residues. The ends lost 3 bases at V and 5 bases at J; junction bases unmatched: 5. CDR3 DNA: TGTGCCAGCAGCTCCCGGACTAGCGGGAGGGATGAGACCCAGTACTTC. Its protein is CASSSRTSGRDETQYF. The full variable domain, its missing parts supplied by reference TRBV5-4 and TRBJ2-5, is ETGVTQSPTHLIKTRGQQVTLRCSSQSGHNTVSWYQQALGQGPQFIFQYYREEENGRGNFPPRFSGLQFPNYSSELNVNALELDDSALYLCASSSRTSGRDETQYFGPGTRLLVL.

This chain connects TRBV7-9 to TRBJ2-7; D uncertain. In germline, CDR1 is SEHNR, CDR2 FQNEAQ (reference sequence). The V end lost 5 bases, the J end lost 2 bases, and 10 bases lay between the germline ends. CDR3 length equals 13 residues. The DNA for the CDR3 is TGTGCCAGCAGCGGTTCCCCGGCCTACGAGCAGTACTTC. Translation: CASSGSPAYEQYF.

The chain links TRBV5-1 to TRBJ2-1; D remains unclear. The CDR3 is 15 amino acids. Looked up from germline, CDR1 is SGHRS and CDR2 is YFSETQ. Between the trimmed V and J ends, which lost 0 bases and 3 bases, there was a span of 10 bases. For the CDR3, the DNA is TGCGCCAGCAGCTTGGAGGGATATTTCTACAATGAGCAGTTCTTC. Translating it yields CASSLEGYFYNEQFF.

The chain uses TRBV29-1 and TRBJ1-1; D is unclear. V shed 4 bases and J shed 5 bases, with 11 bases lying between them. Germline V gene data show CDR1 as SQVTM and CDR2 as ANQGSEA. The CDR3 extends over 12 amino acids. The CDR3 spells CSVAQWDTEAFF. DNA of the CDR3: TGCAGCGTTGCCCAATGGGATACTGAAGCTTTCTTT.

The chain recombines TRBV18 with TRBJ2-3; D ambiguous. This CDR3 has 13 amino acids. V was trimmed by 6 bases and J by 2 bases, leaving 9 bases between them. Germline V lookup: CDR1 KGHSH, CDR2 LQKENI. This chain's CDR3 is CASSTGHTDTQYF. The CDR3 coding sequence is TGTGCCAGCTCGACCGGGCACACAGATACGCAGTATTTT.

The CDR3 protein is CASSMGRTYEQYF. Written as DNA, the CDR3 is TGTGCCAGTAGTATGGGCAGAACCTACGAGCAGTACTTC. The chain joins TRBV19 to TRBJ2-7; D is unresolved. Trimming left V 3 bases short and J 2 bases short, with 8 bases between. The CDR3 runs to 13 residues. Germline V gene sequence: CDR1 LNHDA, CDR2 SQIVND (reference sequence).

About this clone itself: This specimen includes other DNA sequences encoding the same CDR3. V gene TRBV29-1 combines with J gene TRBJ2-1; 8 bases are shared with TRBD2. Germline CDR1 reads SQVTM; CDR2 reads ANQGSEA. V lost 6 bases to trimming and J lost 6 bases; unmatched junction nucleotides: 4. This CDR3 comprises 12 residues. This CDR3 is CSVTSGSNEQFF. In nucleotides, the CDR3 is TGCAGCGTCACCAGCGGGAGCAATGAGCAGTTCTTC.

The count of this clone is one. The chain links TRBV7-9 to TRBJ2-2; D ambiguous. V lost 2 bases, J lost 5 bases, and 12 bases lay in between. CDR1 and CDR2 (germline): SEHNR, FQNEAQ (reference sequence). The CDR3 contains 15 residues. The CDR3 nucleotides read TGTGCCAGCAGCTTACCCCGAGTTGGGACCGGGGAGCTGTTTTTT. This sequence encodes CASSLPRVGTGELFF.

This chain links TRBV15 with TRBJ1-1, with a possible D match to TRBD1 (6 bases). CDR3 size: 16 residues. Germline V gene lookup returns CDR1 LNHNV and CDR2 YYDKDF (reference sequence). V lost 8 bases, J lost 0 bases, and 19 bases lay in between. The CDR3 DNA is TGTGCCACCCGGAGGGGGGGATCCCCAATGAACACTGAAGCTTTCTTT. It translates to CATRRGGSPMNTEAFF.

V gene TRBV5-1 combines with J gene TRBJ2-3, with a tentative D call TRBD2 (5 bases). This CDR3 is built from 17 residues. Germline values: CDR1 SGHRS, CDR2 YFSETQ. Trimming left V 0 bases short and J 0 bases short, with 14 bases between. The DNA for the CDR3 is TGCGCCAGCAGCTTGGTTCCAGCGGCAATTAGCACAGATACGCAGTATTTT. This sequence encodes CASSLVPAAISTDTQYF.

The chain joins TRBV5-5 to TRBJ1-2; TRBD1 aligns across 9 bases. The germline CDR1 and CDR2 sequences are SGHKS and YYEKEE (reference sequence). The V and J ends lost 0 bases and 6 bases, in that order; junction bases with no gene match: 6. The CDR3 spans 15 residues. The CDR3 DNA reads TGTGCCAGCAGCTTGGGGACAGGGGTCACGAATGGCTACACCTTC. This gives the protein CASSLGTGVTNGYTF.

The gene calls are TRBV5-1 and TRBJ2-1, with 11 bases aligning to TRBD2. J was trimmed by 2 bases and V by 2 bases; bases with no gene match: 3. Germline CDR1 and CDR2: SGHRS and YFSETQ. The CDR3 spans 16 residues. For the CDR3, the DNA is TGCGCCAGCAGCTTAACTAGCGGGAGTACCTACAATGAGCAGTTCTTC. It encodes CASSLTSGSTYNEQFF.

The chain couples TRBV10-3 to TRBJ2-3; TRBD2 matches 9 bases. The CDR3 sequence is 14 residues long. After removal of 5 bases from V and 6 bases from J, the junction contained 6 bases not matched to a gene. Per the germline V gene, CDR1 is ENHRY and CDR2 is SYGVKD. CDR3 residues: CAISNSGSSDTQYF. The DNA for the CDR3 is TGTGCCATCAGTAATAGCGGGAGCTCCGATACGCAGTATTTT.

In DNA form, the CDR3 reads TGTGCCAGCAGTTTATGGATAGCCTCCGGGGATACGCAGTATTTT. Its translation: CASSLWIASGDTQYF. The chain employs TRBV28 and TRBJ2-3, with no clear D. V was clipped by 0 bases and J by 6 bases, with 13 bases between them. The germline V gene encodes CDR1 MDHEN and CDR2 SYDVKM. This CDR3 region has 15 residues.

The CDR3, as DNA: TGTGCCAGCAGTGAAATCACTTGGGGAGGTCAGTTCTTC. Protein: CASSEITWGGQFF. The chain joins TRBV6-1 to TRBJ2-1, with TRBD2 as a possible D gene (6 bases). V was clipped by 2 bases and J by 13 bases, with 15 bases between them. The CDR3 has 13 residues. CDR1 MNHNS and CDR2 SASEGT come from the germline V gene.

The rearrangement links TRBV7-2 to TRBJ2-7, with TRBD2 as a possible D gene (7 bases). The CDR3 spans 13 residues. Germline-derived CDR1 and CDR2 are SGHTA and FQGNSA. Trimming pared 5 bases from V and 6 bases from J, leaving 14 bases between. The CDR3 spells CASSAGLGGEQYF. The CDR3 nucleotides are TGTGCCAGCAGCGCTGGACTAGGGGGCGAGCAGTACTTC.

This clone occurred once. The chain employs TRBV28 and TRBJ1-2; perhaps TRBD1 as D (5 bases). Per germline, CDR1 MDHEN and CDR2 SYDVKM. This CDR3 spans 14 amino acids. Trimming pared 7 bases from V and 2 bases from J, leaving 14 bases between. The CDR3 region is CASNWWGRNYGYTF. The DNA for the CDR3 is TGTGCCAGCAACTGGTGGGGACGGAACTATGGCTACACCTTC.

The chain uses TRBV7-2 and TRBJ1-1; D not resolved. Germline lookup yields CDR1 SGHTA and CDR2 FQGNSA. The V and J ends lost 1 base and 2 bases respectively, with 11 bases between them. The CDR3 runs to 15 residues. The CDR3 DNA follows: TGTGCCAGCAGCTTAGTTGGGTCGACAAACACTGAAGCTTTCTTT. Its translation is CASSLVGSTNTEAFF.

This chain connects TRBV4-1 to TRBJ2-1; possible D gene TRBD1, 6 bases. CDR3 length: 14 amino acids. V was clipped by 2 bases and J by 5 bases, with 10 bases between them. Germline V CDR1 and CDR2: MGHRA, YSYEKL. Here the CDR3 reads CASSQWRTDNEQFF. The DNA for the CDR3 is TGCGCCAGCAGCCAATGGAGGACAGACAATGAGCAGTTCTTC.

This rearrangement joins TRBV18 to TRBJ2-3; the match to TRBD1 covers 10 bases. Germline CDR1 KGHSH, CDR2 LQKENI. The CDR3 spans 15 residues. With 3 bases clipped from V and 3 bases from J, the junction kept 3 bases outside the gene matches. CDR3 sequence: CASSPQDRGTDTQYF. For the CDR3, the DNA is TGTGCCAGCTCACCCCAGGACAGGGGGACAGATACGCAGTATTTT.

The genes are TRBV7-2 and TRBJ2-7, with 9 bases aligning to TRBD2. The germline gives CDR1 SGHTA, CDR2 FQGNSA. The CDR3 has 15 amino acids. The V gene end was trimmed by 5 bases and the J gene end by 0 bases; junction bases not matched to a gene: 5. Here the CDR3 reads CASSSSGRLSYEQYF. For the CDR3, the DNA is TGTGCCAGCAGCAGTAGCGGGAGACTCTCCTACGAGCAGTACTTC.

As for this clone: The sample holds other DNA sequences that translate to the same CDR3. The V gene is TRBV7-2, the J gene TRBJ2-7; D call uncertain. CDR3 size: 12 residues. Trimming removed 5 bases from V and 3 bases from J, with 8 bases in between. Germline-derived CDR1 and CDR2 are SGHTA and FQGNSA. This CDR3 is CASSPPSYEQYF. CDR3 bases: TGTGCCAGCAGCCCCCCCAGCTACGAGCAGTACTTC.

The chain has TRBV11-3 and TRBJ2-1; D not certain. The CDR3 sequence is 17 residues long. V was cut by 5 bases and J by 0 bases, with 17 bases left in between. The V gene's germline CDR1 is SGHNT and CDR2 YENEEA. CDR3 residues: CASSARQSMSSYNEQFF. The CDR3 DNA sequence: TGTGCCAGCAGCGCAAGGCAGTCGATGAGCTCCTACAATGAGCAGTTCTTC.

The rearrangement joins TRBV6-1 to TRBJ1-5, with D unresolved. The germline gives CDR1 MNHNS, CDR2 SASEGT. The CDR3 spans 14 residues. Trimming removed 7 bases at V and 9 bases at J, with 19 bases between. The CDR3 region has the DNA TGTGCCAGCATCAGGAGGGAGGTAGACTGGCCCCAGCATTTT. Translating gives CASIRREVDWPQHF.